Included here is one T cell receptor (beta chain) sequence, with context. This sample was included in a study of blood T cell repertoires in COVID-19. The wider study: Sample material is recorded as cDNA or gDNA derived from T cells, B-cell-depleted T cells, or PBMCs.

This CDR3 contains 16 residues. Trimming pared 0 bases from V and 0 bases from J, leaving 12 bases between. Germline V gene data show CDR1 as SEHNR and CDR2 as FQNEAQ (reference sequence). Here immunoSEQ multiplex PCR was the method, and the copy in TCRdb shows in-frame clones only, minus some. Here the sample spans 180,000 or so clones, roughly 88% being singletons. The TCR was taken from a woman in her fifties or sixties who had recovered from COVID-19. Source material: PBMCs or T cells enriched from blood (not recorded which). The chain links TRBV7-9 to TRBJ2-7; D not resolved. DNA for the CDR3: TGTGCCAGCAGCTTAGCGGCTTTTTCGCTCTCCTACGAGCAGTACTTC. Translating it yields CASSLAAFSLSYEQYF.